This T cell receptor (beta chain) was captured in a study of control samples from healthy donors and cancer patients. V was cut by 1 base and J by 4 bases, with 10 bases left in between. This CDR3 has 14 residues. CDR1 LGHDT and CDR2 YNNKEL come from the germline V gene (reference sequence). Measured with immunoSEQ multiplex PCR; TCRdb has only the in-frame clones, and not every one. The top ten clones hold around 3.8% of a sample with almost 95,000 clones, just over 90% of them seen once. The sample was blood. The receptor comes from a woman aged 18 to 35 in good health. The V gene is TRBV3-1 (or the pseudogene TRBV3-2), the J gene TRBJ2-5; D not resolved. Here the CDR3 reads CASSQALGGETQYF. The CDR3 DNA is TGTGCCAGCAGCCAAGCTTTGGGTGGAGAGACCCAGTACTTC.